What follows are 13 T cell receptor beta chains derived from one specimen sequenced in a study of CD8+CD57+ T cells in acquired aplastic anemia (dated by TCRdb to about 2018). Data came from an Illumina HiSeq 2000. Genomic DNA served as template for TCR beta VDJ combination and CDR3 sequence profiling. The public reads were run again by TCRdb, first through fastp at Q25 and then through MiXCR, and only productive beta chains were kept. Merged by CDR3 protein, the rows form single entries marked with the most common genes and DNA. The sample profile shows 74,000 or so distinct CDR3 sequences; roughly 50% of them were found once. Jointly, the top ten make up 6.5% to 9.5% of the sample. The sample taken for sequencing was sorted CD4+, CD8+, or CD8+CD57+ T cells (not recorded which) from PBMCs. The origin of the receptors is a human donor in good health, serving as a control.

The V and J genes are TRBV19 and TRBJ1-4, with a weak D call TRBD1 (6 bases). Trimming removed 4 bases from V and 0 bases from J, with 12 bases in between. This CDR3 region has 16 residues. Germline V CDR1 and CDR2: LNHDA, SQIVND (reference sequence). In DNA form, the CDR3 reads TGTGCCAGTAGTAGGGCGCGACAGGCAACTAATGAAAAACTGTTTTTT. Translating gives CASSRARQATNEKLFF.

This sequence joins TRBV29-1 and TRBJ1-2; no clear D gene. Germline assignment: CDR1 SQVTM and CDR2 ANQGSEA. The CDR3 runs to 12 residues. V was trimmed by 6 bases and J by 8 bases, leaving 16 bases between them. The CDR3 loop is CSVPDIVQGYTF. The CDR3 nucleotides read TGCAGCGTGCCTGACATAGTACAGGGCTACACCTTC.

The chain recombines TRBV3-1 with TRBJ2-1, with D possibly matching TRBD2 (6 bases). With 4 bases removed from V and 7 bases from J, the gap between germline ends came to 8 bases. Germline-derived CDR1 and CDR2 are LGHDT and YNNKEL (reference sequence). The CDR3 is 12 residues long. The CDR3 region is CASSRGENEQFF. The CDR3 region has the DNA TGTGCCAGCAGCCGGGGGGAGAATGAGCAGTTCTTC.

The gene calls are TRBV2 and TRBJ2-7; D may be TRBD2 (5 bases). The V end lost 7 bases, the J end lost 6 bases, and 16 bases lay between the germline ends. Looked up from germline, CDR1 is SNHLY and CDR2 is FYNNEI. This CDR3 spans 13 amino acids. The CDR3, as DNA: TGTGCCAGCACCCAACCGGGGTTCGGCGAGCAGTACTTC. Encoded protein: CASTQPGFGEQYF.

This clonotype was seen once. CDR3 residues: CSAGLNQETQYF. For the CDR3, the DNA is TGCAGCGCTGGACTAAACCAAGAGACCCAGTACTTC. The chain joins TRBV29-1 to TRBJ2-5; a possible D gene is TRBD2 (6 bases). The V gene lost 7 bases and the J gene lost 0 bases, with 9 bases spanning the gap. This CDR3 comprises 12 residues. The germline V gene encodes CDR1 SQVTM and CDR2 ANQGSEA. The full variable domain, with the rest looked up from reference TRBV29-1 and TRBJ2-5, is SAVISQKPSRDICQRGTSLTIQCQVDSQVTMMFWYRQQPGQSLTLIATANQGSEATYESGFVIDKFPISRPNLTFSTLTVSNMSPEDSSIYLCSAGLNQETQYFGPGTRLLVL.

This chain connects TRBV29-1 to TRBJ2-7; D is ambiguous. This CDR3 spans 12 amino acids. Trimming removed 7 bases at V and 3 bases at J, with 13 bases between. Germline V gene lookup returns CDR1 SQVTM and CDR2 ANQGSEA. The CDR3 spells CSAISNSYEQYF. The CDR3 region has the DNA TGCAGCGCCATATCGAACAGCTACGAGCAGTACTTC.

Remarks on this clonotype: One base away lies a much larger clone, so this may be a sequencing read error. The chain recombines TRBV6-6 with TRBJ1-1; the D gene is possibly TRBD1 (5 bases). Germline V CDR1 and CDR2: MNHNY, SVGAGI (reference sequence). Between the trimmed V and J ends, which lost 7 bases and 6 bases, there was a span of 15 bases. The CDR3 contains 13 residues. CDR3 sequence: CASMPGLSPEAFF. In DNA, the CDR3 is TGTGCCAGCATGCCAGGGCTTTCACCTGAAGCTTTCTTT.

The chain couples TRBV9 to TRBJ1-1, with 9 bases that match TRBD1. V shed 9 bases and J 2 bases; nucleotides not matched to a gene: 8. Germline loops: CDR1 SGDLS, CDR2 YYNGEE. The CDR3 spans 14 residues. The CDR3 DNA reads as TGTGCCATCAGGGGGGGACAGGGAAACACTGAAGCTTTCTTT. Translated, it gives CAIRGGQGNTEAFF.

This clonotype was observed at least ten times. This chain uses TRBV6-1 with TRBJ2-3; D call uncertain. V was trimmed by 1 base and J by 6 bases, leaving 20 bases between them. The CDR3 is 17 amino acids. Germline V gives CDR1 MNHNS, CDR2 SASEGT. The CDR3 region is CASSEGNRVILRDTQYF. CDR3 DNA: TGTGCCAGCAGTGAAGGTAATCGGGTCATCCTCAGGGATACGCAGTATTTT.

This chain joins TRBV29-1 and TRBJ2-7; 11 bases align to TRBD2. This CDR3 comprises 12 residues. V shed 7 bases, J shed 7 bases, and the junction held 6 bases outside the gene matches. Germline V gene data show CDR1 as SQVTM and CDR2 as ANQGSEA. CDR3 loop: CSGSGGVGEQYF. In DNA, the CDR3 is TGCAGCGGTAGCGGGGGGGTCGGGGAGCAGTACTTC.

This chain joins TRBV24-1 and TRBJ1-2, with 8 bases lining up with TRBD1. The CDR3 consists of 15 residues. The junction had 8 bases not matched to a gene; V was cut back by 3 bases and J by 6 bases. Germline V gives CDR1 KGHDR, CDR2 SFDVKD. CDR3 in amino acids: CATSDGRTGSDGYTF. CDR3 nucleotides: TGTGCCACCAGTGATGGGCGGACAGGGTCTGATGGCTACACCTTC.

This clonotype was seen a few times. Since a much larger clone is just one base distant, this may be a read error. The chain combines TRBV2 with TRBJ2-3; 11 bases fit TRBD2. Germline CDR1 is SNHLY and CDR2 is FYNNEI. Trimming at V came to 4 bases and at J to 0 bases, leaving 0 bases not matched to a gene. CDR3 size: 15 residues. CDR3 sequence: CASSGTSGSTDTQYF. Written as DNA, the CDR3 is TGTGCCAGCAGTGGGACTAGCGGGAGCACAGATACGCAGTATTTT.

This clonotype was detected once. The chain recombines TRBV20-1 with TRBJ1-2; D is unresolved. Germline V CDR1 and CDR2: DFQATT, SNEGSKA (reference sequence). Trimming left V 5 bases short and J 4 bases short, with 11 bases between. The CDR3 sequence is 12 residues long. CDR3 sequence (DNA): TGCAGTGCTCCGGAGCGGGGCTATGGCTACACCTTC. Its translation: CSAPERGYGYTF.